Presented here are 27 T cell receptor beta chains from one specimen sequenced in a study of shared clonotypes between healthy human individuals. This table comes from immunoSEQ multiplex PCR, and its TCRdb copy is limited to in-frame clones, with some not included. The sample holds roughly 640,000 clones, roughly 70% seen once. Sequenced input: memory CD4+ T cells sorted from blood. Stated subset: CD45RA-negative fraction. The receptors here all came from a woman in her 30s in good health.

This clone was counted between two and nine times. The genes are TRBV4-1 and TRBJ2-2; no clear D gene. The CDR3 spans 17 residues. Germline lookup yields CDR1 MGHRA and CDR2 YSYEKL. V gave up 3 bases and J gave up 7 bases, with 21 bases separating them. In DNA, the CDR3 is TGCGCCAGCAGCCAGGTCGACATGGGATGGGTAAACGGGGAGCTGTTTTTT. Translating it yields CASSQVDMGWVNGELFF.

The gene calls are TRBV5-6 and TRBJ1-1; D unclear. This CDR3 region has 14 residues. Looked up from germline, CDR1 is SGHDT and CDR2 is YYEEEE. V dropped 0 bases and J dropped 3 bases, with 9 bases sitting between them. CDR3 sequence: CASSLGRGHTEAFF. Written as DNA, the CDR3 is TGTGCCAGCAGCTTGGGACGGGGTCACACTGAAGCTTTCTTT.

The V and J genes are TRBV18 and TRBJ1-2, with a weak D call TRBD1 (6 bases). Germline-derived CDR1 and CDR2 are KGHSH and LQKENI. Trimming pared 5 bases from V and 4 bases from J, leaving 11 bases between. The CDR3 extends over 13 amino acids. CDR3 DNA: TGTGCCAGCTCAGAACAGGGTGGCTATGGCTACACCTTC. It is translated as CASSEQGGYGYTF.

Concerning this clone itself: Germline is not matched at one junction end, which may reflect a read error. The V gene is TRBV2, the J gene TRBJ1-3; D call uncertain. Germline-derived CDR1 and CDR2 are SNHLY and FYNNEI. CDR3 length equals 12 residues. The DNA for the CDR3 is TGTGCCAGCAGTGAATTTAGTCAGACGCTTCGATTT. Residues: CASSEFSQTLRF.

This clone was observed a single time. This chain connects TRBV5-4 to TRBJ2-1; 7 bases match TRBD2. The V segment lost 0 bases and the J segment 9 bases; nucleotides outside the gene matches: 6. The CDR3 spans 14 residues. From germline, CDR1 is SGHNT and CDR2 YYREEE (reference sequence). In DNA, the CDR3 is TGTGCCAGCAGCTTGGGGGACTATGTGATTGAGCAGTTCTTC. Amino acid sequence: CASSLGDYVIEQFF.

This clone was observed once. The chain links TRBV28 to TRBJ2-7, with D perhaps matching TRBD1 (6 bases). This CDR3 has 14 amino acids. V was shortened by 6 bases and J by 3 bases, with 15 bases between the two germline ends. Germline V lookup: CDR1 MDHEN, CDR2 SYDVKM. The CDR3 bases are TGTGCCAGCAGCTACGACAGGATCTTCTACGAGCAGTACTTC. It translates to CASSYDRIFYEQYF.

V is TRBV28 and J is TRBJ1-6; D is unclear. The CDR3 has 15 amino acids. The germline V and J ends were trimmed by 6 bases and 0 bases, with 9 bases remaining between them. Germline CDR1 MDHEN, CDR2 SYDVKM. CDR3 amino acids: CASRREDSYNSPLHF. The CDR3 DNA reads as TGTGCCAGCAGGCGGGAGGACTCCTATAATTCACCCCTCCACTTT.

This chain links TRBV13 with TRBJ2-1; 7 nucleotides align to TRBD1. Trimming at V came to 5 bases and at J to 8 bases, leaving 9 bases not matched to a gene. This CDR3 is built from 14 residues. Per germline, CDR1 PRHDT and CDR2 FYEKMQ (reference sequence). CDR3 nucleotides: TGTGCCAGCAGCGGTCAGACAGGGAATTATGAGCAGTTCTTC. As protein: CASSGQTGNYEQFF.

This clone came up once. The chain uses TRBV2 and TRBJ2-1; 8 bases fit TRBD2. This CDR3 has 14 residues. Germline CDR1 is SNHLY and CDR2 is FYNNEI. V lost 1 base to trimming and J lost 15 bases; unmatched junction nucleotides: 11. The CDR3 sequence is CASSEVRLAGPPFF. The CDR3 region has the DNA TGTGCCAGCAGTGAAGTGCGTCTAGCGGGTCCGCCGTTCTTC.

This clone was recorded a few times. V is TRBV6-1 and J is TRBJ2-2; TRBD2 matches at 14 bases. CDR1 is MNHNS and CDR2 is SASEGT in the germline V gene. The CDR3 contains 15 residues. The V and J ends lost 6 bases and 3 bases, in that order; junction bases with no gene match: 0. The CDR3 here is CASRGLAGDTGELFF. DNA for the CDR3: TGTGCCAGCAGGGGACTAGCGGGAGACACCGGGGAGCTGTTTTTT.

This clone turned up a few times. The chain has TRBV6-5 and TRBJ2-7; D not resolved. The germline V and J ends were trimmed by 4 bases and 3 bases, with 4 bases remaining between them. The CDR3 runs 11 residues. CDR1 MNHEY and CDR2 SVGAGI come from the germline V gene. The CDR3 DNA follows: TGTGCCAGCAGTTCATACTACGAGCAGTACTTC. It translates to CASSSYYEQYF.

V gene TRBV13 combines with J gene TRBJ1-2; no definite D call. With 5 bases removed from V and 7 bases from J, the gap between germline ends came to 11 bases. Per the germline V gene, CDR1 is PRHDT and CDR2 is FYEKMQ (reference sequence). This CDR3 comprises 12 residues. CDR3 nucleotide sequence: TGTGCCAGCAGCATCCAAGGTCGTGGCTACACCTTC. Residues: CASSIQGRGYTF.

This rearrangement joins TRBV7-9 to TRBJ2-7; TRBD2 matches 12 bases. Germline V gives CDR1 SEHNR, CDR2 FQNEAQ (reference sequence). The junction had 7 bases not matched to a gene; V was cut back by 5 bases and J by 5 bases. The CDR3 has 15 amino acids. DNA of the CDR3: TGTGCCAGCAGCCCCCGCGGACTAGCGGGAAACGAGCAGTACTTC. Its translation is CASSPRGLAGNEQYF.

This clone has just one count. This sequence joins TRBV9 and TRBJ2-1; 10 nucleotides line up with TRBD2. Germline lookup yields CDR1 SGDLS and CDR2 YYNGEE. Trimming cost V 0 bases and J 5 bases; bases outside gene matches: 11. The CDR3 length is 18 residues. The CDR3 nucleotides are TGTGCCAGCAGCGTAGCTTCCGTTAGCGGGAGGTTCGACAATGAGCAGTTCTTC. Translating gives CASSVASVSGRFDNEQFF.

The chain employs TRBV19 and TRBJ1-1, with 10 positions matching TRBD1. Germline CDR1 and CDR2: LNHDA and SQIVND (reference sequence). CDR3 length: 17 residues. V was clipped by 3 bases and J by 6 bases; unmatched bases: 13. CDR3 sequence (DNA): TGTGCCAGTAGTATCATGGTCCGCCGGGACAGGGGATCTGAAGCTTTCTTT. Translating gives CASSIMVRRDRGSEAFF.

CDR3 residues: CASRESSGNTIYF. The CDR3 bases are TGTGCCAGCAGGGAAAGCTCTGGAAACACCATATATTTT. The rearrangement joins TRBV2 to TRBJ1-3; no clear D gene. The CDR3 length is 13 residues. CDR1 is SNHLY, CDR2 FYNNEI, per germline. V was shortened by 6 bases and J by 0 bases, with 6 bases between the two germline ends.

This chain connects TRBV29-1 to TRBJ2-7, with 9 positions matching TRBD2. With 7 bases clipped from V and 3 bases from J, the junction kept 7 bases outside the gene matches. This CDR3 region has 13 residues. Per the germline V gene, CDR1 is SQVTM and CDR2 is ANQGSEA. CDR3: CSARTAGGYEQYF. The DNA for the CDR3 is TGCAGCGCCCGGACAGCGGGAGGCTACGAGCAGTACTTC.

This sequence joins TRBV6-6 and TRBJ1-4; D is perhaps TRBD1 (5 bases). Germline-derived CDR1 and CDR2 are MNHNY and SVGAGI (reference sequence). V gave up 6 bases and J gave up 0 bases, with 11 bases separating them. The CDR3 extends over 15 amino acids. CDR3 bases: TGTGCCAGCAGAGGGGCAGGGTCAACTAATGAAAAACTGTTTTTT. This codes for CASRGAGSTNEKLFF.

This clone showed up just a few times. This chain connects TRBV29-1 to TRBJ1-1; TRBD1 might be the D (5 bases). Per the germline V gene, CDR1 is SQVTM and CDR2 is ANQGSEA. This CDR3 has 14 residues. The ends were cut back, 7 bases at V and 3 bases at J, with 18 bases in the middle. The CDR3 is CSALVRGSDTEAFF. In nucleotides, the CDR3 is TGCAGCGCCCTGGTAAGGGGCTCGGACACTGAAGCTTTCTTT.

The rearrangement links TRBV7-9 to TRBJ1-6, with 8 bases aligning to TRBD1. Germline V gene data show CDR1 as SEHNR and CDR2 as FQNEAQ (reference sequence). V gave up 6 bases and J gave up 5 bases; unmatched junction bases: 3. CDR3 length equals 14 residues. Written as DNA, the CDR3 is TGTGCCAGCAGAACAGGGGGAGATAATTCACCCCTCCACTTT. Translating gives CASRTGGDNSPLHF.

This chain uses TRBV5-1 with TRBJ2-1, with D maybe TRBD2 (6 bases). The V gene's germline CDR1 is SGHRS and CDR2 YFSETQ. This CDR3 has 16 amino acids. V lost 1 base and J lost 2, with 13 bases in between. CDR3 sequence reads: CASSLFGGETYNEQFF. The DNA for the CDR3 is TGCGCCAGCAGCTTGTTCGGCGGGGAGACCTACAATGAGCAGTTCTTC.

Only a few counts were recorded for this clone. The chain couples TRBV27 to TRBJ2-7; D unclear. CDR1 and CDR2 (germline): MNHEY, SMNVEV (reference sequence). With 6 bases removed from V and 6 bases from J, the gap between germline ends came to 12 bases. The CDR3 is 12 amino acids. CDR3 DNA sequence: TGTGCCAGCAGGGCCGGACCGATCGAGCAGTACTTC. Protein product: CASRAGPIEQYF.

A single count supports this clone. The chain carries TRBV28 and TRBJ2-7; D is uncertain. The CDR3 covers 12 residues. Germline values: CDR1 MDHEN, CDR2 SYDVKM. V was clipped by 11 bases and J by 2 bases, with 13 bases between them. CDR3 sequence: CAHMSPAYEQYF. Here the CDR3 DNA reads TGTGCCCATATGTCTCCCGCCTACGAGCAGTACTTC.

A few counts support this clone. The CDR3 nucleotides are TGTGCCAGCAGTCCCTCGGACTGGAACTATGGCTACACCTTC. Amino acids: CASSPSDWNYGYTF. This chain uses TRBV28 with TRBJ1-2; D unresolved. The CDR3 is 14 residues long. CDR1 is MDHEN and CDR2 is SYDVKM in the germline V gene. V was shortened by 5 bases and J by 2 bases, with 12 bases between the two germline ends.

This chain links TRBV6-1 with TRBJ1-5; D not resolved. Germline lookup yields CDR1 MNHNS and CDR2 SASEGT. The ends were cut back, 0 bases at V and 7 bases at J, with 13 bases in the middle. This CDR3 is built from 15 residues. The CDR3 DNA sequence: TGTGCCAGCAGTGAAGCGCTCGTTGTAGGGCAGCCCCAGCATTTT. The encoded protein is CASSEALVVGQPQHF.

The chain recombines TRBV18 with TRBJ2-3; TRBD1 might be the D (5 bases). The CDR3 sequence is 16 residues long. Trimming shortened V by 0 bases and J by 1 base, and 11 bases separated the two germline ends. Germline V CDR1 and CDR2: KGHSH, LQKENI. The CDR3, as DNA: TGTGCCAGCTCACCACCGACAGTTCGACGCACAGATACGCAGTATTTT. Protein: CASSPPTVRRTDTQYF.

This clone was recorded a few times. This sequence joins TRBV7-3 and TRBJ2-1; D is unclear. Germline V CDR1 and CDR2: SGHTA, FQGTGA. V lost 5 bases, J lost 8 bases, and 10 bases lay in between. The CDR3 is 12 amino acids. CDR3 in DNA: TGTGCCAGCAGCCTCGGTTTACATGAGCAGTTCTTC. It translates to CASSLGLHEQFF.